This T cell receptor (beta chain) derives from a study of T cell responses to AZD1222 COVID-19 vaccine. Overall study results and limits: It should be noted that donors were predominantly white British and more often female, and clonal diversity was possibly underestimated.

This table comes from immunoSEQ multiplex PCR, and its TCRdb copy is limited to in-frame clones, with some not included. This table holds 95,000 to 130,000 clones, roughly 90% found once. About this clone itself: Its specificity is not known.

Germline loops: CDR1 SGHNT, CDR2 YENEEA. The junction had 6 bases not matched to a gene; V was cut back by 5 bases and J by 7 bases. CDR3 length: 15 residues. This sequence originates from an adult in good health. The chain has TRBV11-3 and TRBJ2-2, with 11 bases fitting TRBD2. The material was peripheral blood, obtained on day 0 of AZD1222 vaccination. CDR3 residues: CASSPSGGRVGELFF. The CDR3 nucleotides read TGTGCCAGCAGCCCTAGCGGGGGGCGAGTCGGGGAGCTGTTTTTT.